This TCR beta chain was sequenced in a study of blood T cell repertoires in COVID-19. CDR1 is SGHTA, CDR2 FQGNSA, per germline. The CDR3 sequence is 16 residues long. The V and J ends lost 5 bases and 7 bases, in that order; junction bases with no gene match: 14. TCRdb's table, derived via immunoSEQ multiplex PCR, lists solely in-frame clones and lacks some. The table has about 240,000 clones, about 85% seen once. The chain couples TRBV7-2 to TRBJ1-1; TRBD1 agrees at 9 bases. The receptor comes from a man aged 60 to 69 who had recovered from COVID-19. The sample taken for sequencing was peripheral blood. The CDR3 coding sequence is TGTGCCAGCAGCCCTCGCCGGGGACAGGGAGGGGGTGAAGCTTTCTTT. It specifies CASSPRRGQGGGEAFF. Based on the CDR3 plus reference TRBV7-2 and TRBJ1-1, the full variable domain is GAGVSQSPSNKVTEKGKDVELRCDPISGHTALYWYRQSLGQGLEFLIYFQGNSAPDKSGLPSDRFSAERTGGSVSTLTIQRTQQEDSAVYLCASSPRRGQGGGEAFFGQGTRLTVV.